This T cell receptor (beta chain) originates from a study of T-cell reconstitution after alpha-beta-depleted transplantation in children. The CDR3 consists of 13 residues. With 5 bases removed from V and 3 bases from J, the gap between germline ends came to 10 bases. From germline, CDR1 is SGHAT and CDR2 FQDESV (reference sequence). This clonotype was counted many times. The TCRbeta library incorporated unique molecular identifiers. TCRdb itself ran the PCR reads through MiXCR, one entry per CDR3 protein. This table holds approximately 83,000 distinct CDR3 sequences, 10% to 15% found once. The origin of this receptor is a human donor who donated a stem cell graft to a child with inherited bone marrow failure. The V gene is TRBV11-1, the J gene TRBJ1-1; weak D call: TRBD1 (5 bases). This specimen was PBMCs from the stem cell graft donor, taken from the stem cell graft. The CDR3 loop is CASSPSGYTEAFF. The CDR3 DNA follows: TGTGCCAGCAGCCCCTCAGGGTACACTGAAGCTTTCTTT.